Presented here are 28 T cell receptor beta chains from one specimen sequenced in a study of response to subunit inactivated influenza vaccine. TCRdb fed the RT-PCR reads into MiXCR, producing one record per CDR3 protein. Among hundreds of thousands of distinct CDR3 sequences listed, approximately 17% were seen once. Sequences were derived from PBMCs from blood, sampled more than 4 days after vaccination. The receptor set was obtained from a man aged 45-65 years who received an inactivated influenza vaccine.

There are many counts of this clonotype. Here the CDR3 DNA reads TGTGCCAGCAGCCTCCACAGGGGAGTGTGGGACCCGCAGTATTTT. Translating gives CASSLHRGVWDPQYF. The genes are TRBV12-3 or TRBV12-4 and TRBJ2-3; 7 nucleotides match TRBD1. V lost 6 bases, J lost 10 bases, and 16 bases stayed unmatched. The CDR3 covers 15 residues.

This clonotype was counted only a few times. The genes are TRBV2 and TRBJ1-5, with TRBD1 matching over 7 bases. The CDR3 sequence is 17 residues long. With V trimmed by 0 bases and J by 0 bases, 5 bases remained unmatched. Germline lookup yields CDR1 SNHLY and CDR2 FYNNEI. CDR3: CASSEAGTVYSNQPQHF. The CDR3, as DNA: TGTGCCAGCAGTGAAGCGGGGACAGTTTATAGCAATCAGCCCCAGCATTTT.

This clonotype was seen only a few times. The rearrangement joins TRBV20-1 to TRBJ1-5; D is unresolved. With 0 bases removed from V and 0 bases from J, the gap between germline ends came to 15 bases. CDR1 and CDR2 (germline): DFQATT, SNEGSKA (reference sequence). CDR3 length equals 17 residues. This CDR3 reads CSARDPSGQNSNQPQHF. The CDR3, as DNA: TGCAGTGCTAGAGATCCAAGTGGTCAGAATAGCAATCAGCCCCAGCATTTT.

J is TRBJ2-5 and V is TRBV15; TRBD1 or TRBD2 may be the D gene (5 bases each). Germline V CDR1 and CDR2: LNHNV, YYDKDF (reference sequence). Trimming cost V 4 bases and J 6 bases, with 21 bases left between them. The CDR3 extends over 16 amino acids. CDR3 in DNA: TGTGCCACCAGCAAGGATGAAGCAGGGAGTTGGAAGACCCAGTACTTC. Translation: CATSKDEAGSWKTQYF.

There are a few counts of this clonotype. This chain links TRBV4-3 with TRBJ2-3; TRBD1 matches at 8 bases. The CDR3 totals 19 residues. Germline V gene lookup returns CDR1 LGHNA and CDR2 YSLEER. The trim removed 2 bases at V and 4 bases at J, leaving 17 bases unmatched. The CDR3 sequence is CASSQTIYSQDRDADTQYF. Here the CDR3 DNA reads TGCGCCAGCAGCCAAACAATTTATAGTCAGGACAGGGACGCAGATACGCAGTATTTT.

This clonotype has a count of ten or more. DNA of the CDR3: TGTGCCAGCAGTTACGGTGGAGCTGAAGAGACCCAGTACTTC. Translating gives CASSYGGAEETQYF. V and J are TRBV6-2 or TRBV6-3 and TRBJ2-5; unclear D gene. V lost 2 bases, J lost 3 bases, and 10 bases lay in between. Germline V lookup: CDR1 MNHEY, CDR2 SVGEGT. The CDR3 is 14 amino acids.

The genes are TRBV12-3 or TRBV12-4 and TRBJ2-7, with TRBD1 as a possible D gene (6 bases). V was clipped by 3 bases and J by 7 bases, with 16 bases between them. The length of the CDR3 is 14 residues. Here the CDR3 reads CASSFRDKGREQYF. CDR3 DNA sequence: TGTGCCAGCAGTTTCCGGGACAAGGGACGAGAGCAGTACTTC.

The rearrangement links TRBV29-1 to TRBJ2-1, with TRBD2 identical over 9 bases. Losses at the gene ends were 5 bases for V and 5 bases for J; bases not matched to a gene: 7. CDR3 size: 14 residues. CDR1 SQVTM and CDR2 ANQGSEA come from the germline V gene. The CDR3 is CSVSGTSSHNEQFF. In DNA, the CDR3 is TGCAGCGTTTCCGGGACTAGCAGTCACAATGAGCAGTTCTTC.

The gene calls are TRBV12-5 and TRBJ1-1; D might be TRBD1 (6 bases). Per the germline V gene, CDR1 is LGHNT and CDR2 is FRNRAP. V dropped 1 base and J dropped 3 bases, with 21 bases sitting between them. The CDR3 extends over 18 amino acids. In nucleotides, the CDR3 is TGTGCTAGTGGTTTGGAGGGCTGTATGGGGGGCGCGGACACTGAAGCTTTCTTT. Amino acids: CASGLEGCMGGADTEAFF.

This clonotype came up a few times. This chain joins TRBV6-2 or TRBV6-3 and TRBJ1-6; D not resolved. V lost 5 bases to trimming and J lost 6 bases, with 11 bases between them. Germline V gene lookup returns CDR1 MNHEY and CDR2 SVGEGT. This CDR3 is built from 14 residues. CDR3: CASSPNAGNSPLHF. The DNA for the CDR3 is TGTGCCAGCAGTCCAAATGCGGGTAATTCACCCCTCCACTTT.

The rearrangement uses TRBV6-5 and TRBJ2-1; D not certain. V lost 0 bases and J lost 0, with 15 bases in between. This CDR3 comprises 18 residues. In germline, CDR1 is MNHEY, CDR2 SVGAGI. The CDR3: CASSYSGPAPGSYNEQFF. As DNA, the CDR3 is TGTGCCAGCAGTTACTCGGGTCCCGCTCCAGGCTCCTACAATGAGCAGTTCTTC.

The V and J genes are TRBV20-1 and TRBJ2-7, with a possible D match to TRBD2 (6 bases). V was shortened by 3 bases and J by 0 bases, with 9 bases between the two germline ends. Germline lookup yields CDR1 DFQATT and CDR2 SNEGSKA (reference sequence). The CDR3 is 13 amino acids. The chain's CDR3 is CSASFGSSYEQYF. The CDR3 nucleotides read TGCAGTGCTAGCTTCGGGAGCTCCTACGAGCAGTACTTC.

In its sample, this clonotype was seen many times. V usage is TRBV18 and J usage is TRBJ1-5, with 7 bases identical to TRBD1. The junction had 5 bases not matched to a gene; V was cut back by 8 bases and J by 4 bases. This CDR3 region has 13 residues. In germline, CDR1 is KGHSH, CDR2 LQKENI. CDR3 loop: CASSRDRNQPQHF. The CDR3 bases are TGTGCCAGCAGCCGGGACAGAAATCAGCCCCAGCATTTT.

The rearrangement links TRBV5-4 to TRBJ1-1; D ambiguous. The CDR3 is 13 amino acids. Trimming cost V 4 bases and J 0 bases, with 7 bases left between them. Germline CDR1 reads SGHNT; CDR2 reads YYREEE (reference sequence). CDR3 loop: CASSTDVNTEAFF. CDR3 DNA: TGTGCCAGCAGCACGGATGTGAACACTGAAGCTTTCTTT. Drawing the rest from reference TRBV5-4 and TRBJ1-1, the complete variable domain is ETGVTQSPTHLIKTRGQQVTLRCSSQSGHNTVSWYQQALGQGPQFIFQYYREEENGRGNFPPRFSGLQFPNYSSELNVNALELDDSALYLCASSTDVNTEAFFGQGTRLTVV.

This clonotype showed up just a few times. The chain couples TRBV5-1 to TRBJ2-7, with TRBD1 identical over 9 bases. The CDR3 is made up of 14 amino acids. The V segment lost 0 bases and the J segment 6 bases; nucleotides outside the gene matches: 4. Germline-derived CDR1 and CDR2 are SGHRS and YFSETQ. For the CDR3, the DNA is TGCGCCAGCAGCTTGGGGGACAGGGTTGCCGAGCAGTACTTC. Protein sequence: CASSLGDRVAEQYF.

V gene TRBV2 combines with J gene TRBJ1-5, with D perhaps TRBD1 (6 bases). This CDR3 contains 13 residues. Trimming shortened V by 6 bases and J by 7 bases, and 13 bases separated the two germline ends. Germline V gene data show CDR1 as SNHLY and CDR2 as FYNNEI. CDR3 coding DNA: TGTGCCAGCAGATACCAGGGGTTCCAGCCCCAGCATTTT. Protein: CASRYQGFQPQHF.

The DNA of the CDR3 is TGCAGCGTTATAGTGACCTACGAGCAGTACTTC. Translating gives CSVIVTYEQYF. The genes are TRBV29-1 and TRBJ2-7; D unclear. V shed 5 bases and J shed 2 bases, with 7 bases lying between them. Germline V gene lookup returns CDR1 SQVTM and CDR2 ANQGSEA. The CDR3 loop spans 11 amino acids.

The gene calls are TRBV24-1 and TRBJ1-5, with D hard to call. V lost 1 base and J 6 bases, leaving 15 bases between the germline ends. The CDR3 loop spans 16 amino acids. Germline CDR1 and CDR2: KGHDR and SFDVKD. The CDR3 bases are TGTGCCACCAGTGATTTACGCTACGGTAAGGGTCAGCCCCAGCATTTT. Encoded protein: CATSDLRYGKGQPQHF.

This clonotype has more than one count but fewer than ten. The chain is built from TRBV4-3 and TRBJ1-5; the match to TRBD1 covers 10 bases. The ends lost 1 base at V and 11 bases at J; junction bases unmatched: 14. This CDR3 region has 17 residues. The germline V gene encodes CDR1 LGHNA and CDR2 YSLEER. The CDR3 DNA sequence: TGCGCCAGCAGCCAAGTTTACCGGGGACAGGGGAGCGGAGCCCAGCATTTT. Its protein is CASSQVYRGQGSGAQHF.

This chain connects TRBV2 to TRBJ2-3, with 8 bases lining up with TRBD1. The CDR3 runs 14 residues. V shed 11 bases and J 2 bases; nucleotides not matched to a gene: 9. Germline-derived CDR1 and CDR2 are SNHLY and FYNNEI. CDR3 in DNA: TGTGCCGGACAGGGAAGTCATTACACAGATACGCAGTATTTT. Protein product: CAGQGSHYTDTQYF.

This clonotype has more than one count but fewer than ten. V gene TRBV20-1 combines with J gene TRBJ2-7, with D unresolved. CDR1 and CDR2 from the germline V gene are DFQATT and SNEGSKA (reference sequence). Trimming took 2 bases from V and 2 from J, leaving 10 bases between them. The CDR3 is 13 residues long. CDR3 region: CSARQIQTYEQYF. The CDR3 DNA sequence: TGCAGTGCTAGACAGATCCAGACCTACGAGCAGTACTTC.

The CDR3 sequence: CAWCGKNTDTQYF. The CDR3 DNA sequence: TGTGCCTGGTGCGGGAAGAACACAGATACGCAGTATTTT. The chain employs TRBV30 and TRBJ2-3, with D maybe TRBD2 (6 bases). The CDR3 has 13 residues. CDR1 and CDR2 (germline): GTSNPN, SVGIG (reference sequence). V dropped 5 bases and J dropped 2 bases, with 11 bases sitting between them.

In its sample, this clonotype was seen a few times. The chain has TRBV6-1 and TRBJ1-6, with TRBD1 matching over 11 bases. Germline CDR1 is MNHNS and CDR2 is SASEGT. The V and J ends lost 1 base and 7 bases, in that order; junction bases with no gene match: 9. This CDR3 region has 18 residues. The CDR3 region is CASSEGTGGVLRNSPLHF. DNA of the CDR3: TGTGCCAGCAGTGAAGGGACAGGGGGCGTTTTGCGGAATTCACCCCTCCACTTT.

This chain's CDR3 is CASSVGSQTNQPQHF. Written as DNA, the CDR3 is TGTGCCAGCAGTGTTGGCTCCCAAACGAATCAGCCCCAGCATTTT. The rearrangement uses TRBV2 and TRBJ1-5, with D unresolved. Trimming stripped 4 bases from V and 4 bases from J, with 14 bases between. Germline CDR1 reads SNHLY; CDR2 reads FYNNEI. The CDR3 totals 15 residues. Looking up the rest from reference TRBV2 and TRBJ1-5 gives the full variable domain: EPEVTQTPSHQVTQMGQEVILRCVPISNHLYFYWYRQILGQKVEFLVSFYNNEISEKSEIFDDQFSVERPDGSNFTLKIRSTKLEDSAMYFCASSVGSQTNQPQHFGDGTRLSIL.

This clonotype occurred a few times. V and J are TRBV20-1 and TRBJ2-6, with 7 bases lining up with TRBD2. This CDR3 is 16 amino acids long. The trim removed 6 bases at V and 4 bases at J, leaving 12 bases unmatched. Germline V gene sequence: CDR1 DFQATT, CDR2 SNEGSKA (reference sequence). The CDR3 DNA reads TGCAGTGCCGCGAGGGGCGGGGGTTTAGGGGCCAACGTCCTGACTTTC. Translating gives CSAARGGGLGANVLTF.

The chain carries TRBV5-1 and TRBJ1-4; TRBD1 might be the D (5 bases). V was pared by 1 base and J by 5 bases, with 9 bases between. The length of the CDR3 is 14 residues. Germline V gene data show CDR1 as SGHRS and CDR2 as YFSETQ. CDR3 residues: CASSLQGLNEKLFF. Here the CDR3 DNA reads TGCGCCAGCAGCTTGCAGGGATTAAATGAAAAACTGTTTTTT.

The CDR3 spells CASSLTPGGASSYEQYF. CDR3 sequence (DNA): TGTGCCAGCAGCTTAACGCCCGGCGGGGCCAGCTCCTACGAGCAGTACTTC. The J gene is TRBJ2-7, the V gene TRBV7-8; weak D call: TRBD2 (6 bases). Per germline, CDR1 SGHVS and CDR2 FQNEAQ. V lost 2 bases and J 0 bases, leaving 17 bases between the germline ends. CDR3 size: 17 residues.

This chain uses TRBV10-2 with TRBJ2-3, with TRBD2 identical over 8 bases. Germline trimming cut 9 bases from V and 1 base from J; bases unmatched to any gene: 6. Germline CDR1 and CDR2: WSHSY and SAAADI. The CDR3 is 14 amino acids. CDR3 region: CASKLADGTDTQYF. The CDR3 DNA follows: TGCGCCAGTAAACTAGCGGATGGCACAGATACGCAGTATTTT.